The T cell receptor (beta chain) described here comes from a study of early T cells in non-severe SARS-CoV-2 infection (dated by TCRdb to the early 2020s). Background on the whole study: Because TCR sequencing was done on bulk RNA from unsorted whole blood, the alpha and beta chains could not be paired.

The CDR3 numbers 14 residues from cysteine through phenylalanine. Only the CDR3 portion is preserved as DNA: 42 bases, with reading frame beginning at the first base. From V the trimming removes 6 bases and from J it removes 0 bases, while the gene matches leave 2 bases of the junction unaccounted for. The germline V gene yields MNHEY for CDR1 and SVGAGI for CDR2. What the research found in general, with its limitations: VDJdb matching was skewed toward anti-spike CD8 responses, so virus-specific expansions were likely underestimated and private and CD4 specificities were missed.

Library prep was done by 5' RACE. The run used a NextSeq 500. In the TCR library protocol, unique molecular identifiers were attached to individual cDNA molecules to correct for PCR bias and sequencing error. TCR alpha and beta chains were both sequenced, and the abundances of alpha and beta sequences in each sample were closely correlated with each other. Turning to the authors' computational methods: V gene, J gene and CDR3 annotation of TCR sequences was performed with Decombinator V4. TCRs were defined as expanded if a significant change between any two time points was detected under a Poisson model with p below 0.0001. Abundances of TCRs were expressed as counts per million after normalisation to the total number of TCRs sequenced in each sample. TRAV1-2 paired with TRAJ12, TRAJ20 or TRAJ33 defined MAIT TCRs, while TRAV10 paired with TRAJ18 defined iNKT TCRs. A search of VDJdb, accessed on 1 November 2021, was run for TCRs annotated to CMV, EBV and SARS-CoV-2, with TCRs annotated for multiple antigens excluded. The public reads were reanalyzed by TCRdb: fastp trimming at Q25, MiXCR alignment, in-frame beta chains only. Rows with one shared CDR3 protein collapse into an entry with the most common genes and DNA. Here the V and J calls rest on TCRdb's processing, not on the authors' analysis. The sample yields 50,000 or so distinct CDR3 sequences; approximately 13% were counted once. Roughly 10% of the sample is taken by the ten largest.

This was a case-control study nested in a cohort of healthcare workers in London, UK, who had nasopharyngeal swab PCR tests and blood samples taken every week. Healthcare workers were recruited between 23 and 31 March 2020, during the week of the UK lockdown, and were followed weekly for up to roughly 15 weeks. On this clonotype itself: Its antigen is unknown. Nothing much larger sits one base from this clone, and base qualities are not available.

Sequencing input: whole blood. This receptor was identified in an adult who was a healthcare worker with PCR-confirmed SARS-CoV-2 infection or an uninfected control (not recorded which). The receptor chain draws on TRBV6-5 and TRBJ2-3, and 8 junction bases match TRBD2. CDR3 protein: CASRGLGSTDTQYF. The DNA sequence is given as TGTGCCAGCAGGGGACTAGGTAGCACAGATACGCAGTATTTT.